What follows are 21 T cell receptor beta chains derived from one specimen sequenced in a study of shared clonotypes between healthy human individuals. CD45RO-negative, CCR7-selected cells formed the naive CD8 fraction, which excluded terminally differentiated effector memory CD45RA+ cells. Only in-frame clones appear in the TCRdb table, and some are missing; sequencing was by immunoSEQ multiplex PCR. The sample holds millions of clones; roughly 95% are singletons and the top ten take about 1.1%. Source material: naive CD8+ T cells sorted from blood. These receptors were collected from a man younger than 30 in good health.

The CDR3 protein is CASSPRDQREGKSYEQYF. The CDR3 nucleotides read TGTGCCAGCAGCCCCCGGGACCAGCGGGAGGGAAAATCCTACGAGCAGTACTTC. The rearrangement links TRBV7-2 to TRBJ2-7, with TRBD2 matching over 10 bases. This CDR3 has 18 amino acids. V was clipped by 5 bases and J by 1 base; unmatched bases: 14. Germline values: CDR1 SGHTA, CDR2 FQGNSA. Combining the CDR3 with reference TRBV7-2 and TRBJ2-7 gives the whole variable domain GAGVSQSPSNKVTEKGKDVELRCDPISGHTALYWYRQSLGQGLEFLIYFQGNSAPDKSGLPSDRFSAERTGGSVSTLTIQRTQQEDSAVYLCASSPRDQREGKSYEQYFGPGTRLTVT.

The V gene is TRBV10-1, the J gene TRBJ1-1; D remains ambiguous. The CDR3 loop spans 10 amino acids. Trimming took off 5 bases at V and 3 bases at J, with 1 base between the two ends. The germline V gene has CDR1 WNHNN and CDR2 SYGVQD (reference sequence). As DNA, the CDR3 is TGCGCCAGCAGTCACACTGAAGCTTTCTTT. This gives the protein CASSHTEAFF.

This sequence joins TRBV28 and TRBJ2-7; 9 bases map to TRBD1. The V and J ends lost 2 bases and 2 bases, in that order; junction bases with no gene match: 7. The CDR3 has 16 residues. From germline, CDR1 is MDHEN and CDR2 SYDVKM. The CDR3: CASSLRGQGLPYEQYF. The DNA of the CDR3 is TGTGCCAGCAGTTTAAGGGGACAGGGATTGCCCTACGAGCAGTACTTC.

The genes are TRBV10-2 and TRBJ2-5, with D perhaps being TRBD1 or TRBD2 (5 bases each). V gave up 6 bases and J gave up 5 bases, with 19 bases separating them. Germline V gene sequence: CDR1 WSHSY, CDR2 SAAADI. There are 15 residues in the CDR3. This CDR3 reads CASSTGTTVWETQYF. The CDR3 DNA reads as TGCGCCAGCAGCACCGGGACGACGGTGTGGGAGACCCAGTACTTC.

The chain carries TRBV6-5 and TRBJ2-1; the match to TRBD2 covers 11 bases. The CDR3 runs 15 residues. Germline V gene sequence: CDR1 MNHEY, CDR2 SVGAGI. Trimming removed 6 bases from V and 4 bases from J; junction bases left unmatched: 5. The CDR3: CASSPTSGNYNEQFF. For the CDR3, the DNA is TGTGCCAGCAGCCCGACTAGCGGGAATTACAATGAGCAGTTCTTC.

J is TRBJ2-7 and V is TRBV4-1; unclear D gene. Per germline, CDR1 MGHRA and CDR2 YSYEKL. The CDR3 has 13 amino acids. The V gene lost 2 bases and the J gene lost 0 bases, with 5 bases spanning the gap. In nucleotides, the CDR3 is TGCGCCAGCAGCCAAACAGCCTCCTACGAGCAGTACTTC. Protein: CASSQTASYEQYF.

With respect to this clone: Other nucleotide sequences in the sample specify the same CDR3. The chain recombines TRBV4-3 with TRBJ2-2; D uncertain. This CDR3 has 14 residues. Germline CDR1 reads LGHNA; CDR2 reads YSLEER. The V and J ends lost 1 base and 5 bases respectively, with 8 bases between them. The chain's CDR3 is CASSQGLGTGELFF. The CDR3 bases are TGCGCCAGCAGCCAAGGACTGGGGACCGGGGAGCTGTTTTTT.

This chain uses TRBV19 with TRBJ1-1; the D is unclear. The V end was cut by 6 bases, the J end by 3 bases, with 11 bases between. Germline values: CDR1 LNHDA, CDR2 SQIVND (reference sequence). The CDR3 extends over 13 amino acids. CDR3 coding DNA: TGTGCCAGTAGACCGGAGTGGTACACTGAAGCTTTCTTT. Translated: CASRPEWYTEAFF.

V usage is TRBV5-6 and J usage is TRBJ2-7; the D is unclear. Germline CDR1 and CDR2: SGHDT and YYEEEE. The V gene lost 0 bases and the J gene lost 4 bases, with 11 bases spanning the gap. There are 14 residues in the CDR3. CDR3 sequence: CASSLAERIYEQYF. CDR3 nucleotide sequence: TGTGCCAGCAGCTTGGCCGAGAGGATTTACGAGCAGTACTTC.

This clone is a singleton in its sample. The chain joins TRBV19 to TRBJ2-7; 11 bases map to TRBD2. Losses at the gene ends were 5 bases for V and 3 bases for J; bases not matched to a gene: 9. CDR1 and CDR2 from the germline V gene are LNHDA and SQIVND (reference sequence). This CDR3 spans 16 amino acids. The chain's CDR3 is CASSGYLAGGLYEQYF. The CDR3 nucleotides read TGTGCCAGTAGTGGCTACCTAGCGGGAGGCCTCTACGAGCAGTACTTC.

This chain uses TRBV18 with TRBJ2-7, with TRBD2 identical over 8 bases. The germline gives CDR1 KGHSH, CDR2 LQKENI. The CDR3 sequence is 15 residues long. V shed 3 bases, J shed 0 bases, and the junction held 4 bases outside the gene matches. The CDR3 here is CASSPPGGGSYEQYF. The CDR3 bases are TGTGCCAGCTCACCCCCCGGGGGGGGCTCCTACGAGCAGTACTTC.

The chain recombines TRBV29-1 with TRBJ1-1; tentatively, D is TRBD1 (6 bases). The ends were cut back, 7 bases at V and 2 bases at J, with 20 bases in the middle. CDR1 SQVTM and CDR2 ANQGSEA come from the germline V gene. This CDR3 spans 15 amino acids. Here the CDR3 DNA reads TGCAGCGGCCGAGGGGGGGACGGTGAAAACACTGAAGCTTTCTTT. This codes for CSGRGGDGENTEAFF.

This chain uses TRBV9 with TRBJ2-6, with D perhaps TRBD1 or TRBD2 (5 bases each). There are 18 residues in the CDR3. V was clipped by 2 bases and J by 0 bases, with 15 bases between them. CDR1 is SGDLS, CDR2 YYNGEE, per germline. The CDR3 nucleotides are TGTGCCAGCAGCGTGGTGGGGGTCCCAAGCTCTGGGGCCAACGTCCTGACTTTC. This gives the protein CASSVVGVPSSGANVLTF.

The V call is TRBV5-4, the J call TRBJ2-7; D is perhaps TRBD2 (6 bases). Trimming took off 3 bases at V and 5 bases at J, with 15 bases between the two ends. The CDR3 sequence is 14 residues long. Germline-derived CDR1 and CDR2 are SGHNT and YYREEE (reference sequence). The CDR3 bases are TGTGCCAGCAGCTACTGGGGGGTTTCCCACGAGCAGTACTTC. Amino acids: CASSYWGVSHEQYF.

For this clone: Other DNA sequences in the sample encode the same CDR3. The V gene is TRBV4-1, the J gene TRBJ2-2; TRBD1 is a possible D gene (5 bases). Trimming removed 4 bases at V and 1 base at J, with 7 bases between. CDR1 MGHRA and CDR2 YSYEKL come from the germline V gene. The CDR3 runs 14 residues. The CDR3, as DNA: TGCGCCAGCAGCCCCAGGGAGAACACCGGGGAGCTGTTTTTT. Protein product: CASSPRENTGELFF.

To note about this clone: This sample includes further DNA sequences coding for the same CDR3. The V call is TRBV13, the J call TRBJ2-5; TRBD1 agrees at 10 bases. The germline gives CDR1 PRHDT, CDR2 FYEKMQ (reference sequence). There are 13 residues in the CDR3. V was clipped by 4 bases and J by 5 bases; unmatched bases: 1. The CDR3 bases are TGTGCCAGCAGCTCGGACAGGGGGGAGACCCAGTACTTC. Translating it yields CASSSDRGETQYF.

The chain is built from TRBV7-9 and TRBJ2-7; D uncertain. The CDR3 has 12 residues. With 4 bases removed from V and 9 bases from J, the gap between germline ends came to 13 bases. Looked up from germline, CDR1 is SEHNR and CDR2 is FQNEAQ (reference sequence). The CDR3 here is CASSSTSSGQYF. The CDR3 region has the DNA TGTGCCAGCAGCTCTACCTCTTCAGGGCAGTACTTC.

The chain carries TRBV5-4 and TRBJ1-2; 7 bases are shared with TRBD1. V gave up 3 bases and J gave up 1 base; unmatched junction bases: 6. The germline gives CDR1 SGHNT, CDR2 YYREEE (reference sequence). This CDR3 comprises 15 residues. CDR3 region: CASSSPGQLNYGYTF. CDR3 in DNA: TGTGCCAGCAGCTCACCGGGACAGCTTAACTATGGCTACACCTTC.

The V gene is TRBV6-5, the J gene TRBJ2-2, with TRBD1 matching 7 bases. V gave up 8 bases and J gave up 3 bases; unmatched junction bases: 6. The CDR3 covers 14 residues. The germline V gene encodes CDR1 MNHEY and CDR2 SVGAGI. The CDR3 sequence: CASFTQGDTGELFF. In DNA, the CDR3 is TGTGCCAGCTTCACCCAGGGGGACACCGGGGAGCTGTTTTTT.

This CDR3 is CASSFASQETQYF. The CDR3 DNA follows: TGTGCCAGCAGTTTTGCCTCACAAGAGACCCAGTACTTC. The chain is built from TRBV27 and TRBJ2-5; no firm D call. The germline V gene has CDR1 MNHEY and CDR2 SMNVEV (reference sequence). CDR3 size: 13 residues. The V gene lost 3 bases and the J gene lost 2 bases, with 7 bases spanning the gap.

This chain connects TRBV10-1 to TRBJ2-2; tentative D call: TRBD2 (6 bases). The CDR3 is 16 residues long. V shed 2 bases and J shed 0 bases, with 10 bases lying between them. The V gene's germline CDR1 is WNHNN and CDR2 SYGVQD (reference sequence). The CDR3, as DNA: TGCGCCAGCAGTGAGGGACTACCCCCGAACACCGGGGAGCTGTTTTTT. Its translation is CASSEGLPPNTGELFF.